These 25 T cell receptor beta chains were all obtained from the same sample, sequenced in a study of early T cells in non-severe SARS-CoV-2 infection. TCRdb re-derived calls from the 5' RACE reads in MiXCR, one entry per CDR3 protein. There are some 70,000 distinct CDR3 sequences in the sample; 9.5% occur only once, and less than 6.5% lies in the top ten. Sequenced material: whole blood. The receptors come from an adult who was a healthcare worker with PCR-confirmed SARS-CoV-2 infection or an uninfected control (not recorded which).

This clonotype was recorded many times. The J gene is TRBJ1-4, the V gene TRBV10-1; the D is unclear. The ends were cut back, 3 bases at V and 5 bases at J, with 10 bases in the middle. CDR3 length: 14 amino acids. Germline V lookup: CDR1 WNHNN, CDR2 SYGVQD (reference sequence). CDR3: CASSDGSTNEKLFF. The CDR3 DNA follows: TGCGCCAGCAGTGATGGCTCTACGAATGAAAAACTGTTTTTT.

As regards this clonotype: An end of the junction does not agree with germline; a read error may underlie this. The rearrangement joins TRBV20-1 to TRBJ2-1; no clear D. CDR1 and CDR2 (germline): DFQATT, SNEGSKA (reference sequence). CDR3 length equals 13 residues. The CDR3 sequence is CGARGPGFSKQFF. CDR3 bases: TGCGGTGCTAGAGGCCCCGGATTCTCAAAGCAGTTCTTC.

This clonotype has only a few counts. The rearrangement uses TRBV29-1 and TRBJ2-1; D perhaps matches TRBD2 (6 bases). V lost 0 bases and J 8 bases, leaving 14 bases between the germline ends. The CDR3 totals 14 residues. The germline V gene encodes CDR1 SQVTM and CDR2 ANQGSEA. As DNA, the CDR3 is TGCAGCGTTGAAGATAATTTGTGGGGGGATGAGCAGTTCTTC. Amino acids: CSVEDNLWGDEQFF.

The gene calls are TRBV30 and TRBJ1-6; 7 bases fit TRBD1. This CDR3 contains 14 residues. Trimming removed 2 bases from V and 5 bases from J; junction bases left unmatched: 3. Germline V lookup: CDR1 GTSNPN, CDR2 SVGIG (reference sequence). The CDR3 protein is CAWSTGQNNSPLHF. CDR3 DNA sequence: TGTGCCTGGAGTACGGGACAGAATAATTCACCCCTCCACTTT.

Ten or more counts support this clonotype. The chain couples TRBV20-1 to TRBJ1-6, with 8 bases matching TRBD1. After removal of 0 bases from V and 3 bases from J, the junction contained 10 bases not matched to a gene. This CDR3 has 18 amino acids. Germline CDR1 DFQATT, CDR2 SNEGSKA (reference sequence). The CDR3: CSARELGTGPIYNSPLHF. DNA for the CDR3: TGCAGTGCTAGAGAGTTAGGGACAGGCCCAATCTATAATTCACCCCTCCACTTT.

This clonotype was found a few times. Written as DNA, the CDR3 is TGTGCCAGCAGCCAAGATATGGCATCTAATCACCAAGAGACCCAGTACTTC. Its protein product is CASSQDMASNHQETQYF. The rearrangement uses TRBV4-2 and TRBJ2-5, with D unresolved. CDR3 size: 17 residues. From germline, CDR1 is LGHNA and CDR2 YNFKEQ. The ends were cut back, 0 bases at V and 0 bases at J, with 14 bases in the middle.

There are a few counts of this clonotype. The CDR3 DNA reads as TGTGCCAGCAGCCGGACTAGCGGGACCATTCTAAACACCGGGGAGCTGTTTTTT. Protein sequence: CASSRTSGTILNTGELFF. The V gene is TRBV5-8, the J gene TRBJ2-2; TRBD2 agrees at 12 bases. The CDR3 has 18 residues. With V trimmed by 4 bases and J by 2 bases, 9 bases remained unmatched. CDR1 SGHTS and CDR2 YDEGEE come from the germline V gene.

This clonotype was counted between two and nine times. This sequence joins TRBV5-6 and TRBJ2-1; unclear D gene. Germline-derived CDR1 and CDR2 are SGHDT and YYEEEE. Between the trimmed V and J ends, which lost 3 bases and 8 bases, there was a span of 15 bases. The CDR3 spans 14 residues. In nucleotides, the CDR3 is TGTGCCAGCAGCTCCCCCCTTTTTAGGGATGAGCAGTTCTTC. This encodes CASSSPLFRDEQFF.

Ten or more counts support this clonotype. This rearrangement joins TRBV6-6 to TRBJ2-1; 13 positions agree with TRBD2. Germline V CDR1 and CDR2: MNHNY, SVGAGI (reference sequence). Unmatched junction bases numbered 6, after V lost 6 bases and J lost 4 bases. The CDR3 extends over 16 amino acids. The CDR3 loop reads CASRNSLAGGYNEQFF. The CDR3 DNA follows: TGTGCCAGCAGAAACTCACTAGCGGGAGGGTACAATGAGCAGTTCTTC.

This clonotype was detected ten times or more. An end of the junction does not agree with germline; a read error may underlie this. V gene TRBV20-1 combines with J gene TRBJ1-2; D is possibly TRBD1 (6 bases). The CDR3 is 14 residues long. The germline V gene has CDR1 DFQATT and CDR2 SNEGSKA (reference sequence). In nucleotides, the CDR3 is TGCAGGGCTAGAGATGAGCGGACAGTCTATGGCTACACCTTC. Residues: CRARDERTVYGYTF.

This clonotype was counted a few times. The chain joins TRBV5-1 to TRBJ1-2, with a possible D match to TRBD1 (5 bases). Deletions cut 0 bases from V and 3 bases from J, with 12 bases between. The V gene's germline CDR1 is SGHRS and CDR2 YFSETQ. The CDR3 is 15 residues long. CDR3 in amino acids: CASSLGQGADYGYTF. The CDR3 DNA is TGCGCCAGCAGCTTGGGGCAAGGGGCGGACTATGGCTACACCTTC.

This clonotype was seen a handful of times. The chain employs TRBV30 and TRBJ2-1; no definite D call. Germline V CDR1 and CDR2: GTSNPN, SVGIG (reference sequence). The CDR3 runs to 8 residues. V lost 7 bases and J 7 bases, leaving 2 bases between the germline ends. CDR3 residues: CAFNEQFF. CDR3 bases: TGTGCCTTTAATGAGCAGTTCTTC.

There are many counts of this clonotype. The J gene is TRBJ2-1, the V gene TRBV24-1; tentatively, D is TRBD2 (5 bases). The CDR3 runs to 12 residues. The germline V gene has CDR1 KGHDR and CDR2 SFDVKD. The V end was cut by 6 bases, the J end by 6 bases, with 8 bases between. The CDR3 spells CATSRGFNEQFF. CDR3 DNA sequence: TGTGCCACCAGTAGAGGGTTCAATGAGCAGTTCTTC.

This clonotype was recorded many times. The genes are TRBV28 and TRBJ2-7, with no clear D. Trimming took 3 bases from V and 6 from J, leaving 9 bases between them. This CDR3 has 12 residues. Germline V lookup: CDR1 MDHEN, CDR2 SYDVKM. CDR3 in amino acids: CASSFGQREQYF. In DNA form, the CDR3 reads TGTGCCAGCAGTTTCGGTCAGCGCGAGCAGTACTTC.

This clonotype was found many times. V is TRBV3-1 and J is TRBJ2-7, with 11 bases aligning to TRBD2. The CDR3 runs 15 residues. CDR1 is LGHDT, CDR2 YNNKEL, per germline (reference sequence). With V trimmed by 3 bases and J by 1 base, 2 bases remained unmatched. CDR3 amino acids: CASSHLAGGSYEQYF. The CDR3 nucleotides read TGTGCCAGCAGCCATCTAGCGGGGGGATCCTACGAGCAGTACTTC.

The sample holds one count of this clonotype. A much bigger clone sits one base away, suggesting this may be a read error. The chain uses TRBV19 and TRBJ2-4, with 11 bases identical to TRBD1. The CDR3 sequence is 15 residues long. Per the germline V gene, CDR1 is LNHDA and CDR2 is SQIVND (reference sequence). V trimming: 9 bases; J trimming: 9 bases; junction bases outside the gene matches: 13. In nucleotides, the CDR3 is TGTGCCAGCCGGGCCGGACAGGGGGCCCCCGGCATTCAGTACTTC. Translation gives CASRAGQGAPGIQYF.

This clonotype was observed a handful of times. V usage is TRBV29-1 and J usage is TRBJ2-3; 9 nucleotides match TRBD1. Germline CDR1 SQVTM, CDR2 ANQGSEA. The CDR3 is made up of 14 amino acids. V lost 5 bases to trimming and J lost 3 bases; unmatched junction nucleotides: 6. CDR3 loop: CSVTDRGLTDTQYF. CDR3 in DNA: TGCAGCGTTACGGACAGGGGCCTAACAGATACGCAGTATTTT.

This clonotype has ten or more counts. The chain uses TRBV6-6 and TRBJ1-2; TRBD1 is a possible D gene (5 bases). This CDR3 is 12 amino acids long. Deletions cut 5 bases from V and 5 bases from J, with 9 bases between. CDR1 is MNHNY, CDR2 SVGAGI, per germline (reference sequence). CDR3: CASSMTVYGYTF. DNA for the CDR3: TGTGCCAGCAGTATGACAGTGTATGGCTACACCTTC.

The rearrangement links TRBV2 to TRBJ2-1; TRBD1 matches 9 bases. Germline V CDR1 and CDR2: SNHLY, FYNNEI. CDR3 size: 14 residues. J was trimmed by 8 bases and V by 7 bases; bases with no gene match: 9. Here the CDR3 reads CASKETGGSDEQFF. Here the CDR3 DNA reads TGTGCCAGCAAAGAGACAGGGGGGTCAGATGAGCAGTTCTTC.

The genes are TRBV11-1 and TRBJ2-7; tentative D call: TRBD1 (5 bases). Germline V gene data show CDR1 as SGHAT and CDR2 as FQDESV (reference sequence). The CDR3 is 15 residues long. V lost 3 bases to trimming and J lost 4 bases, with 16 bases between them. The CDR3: CASSLWTSKEYEQYF. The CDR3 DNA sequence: TGTGCCAGCAGCTTGTGGACATCCAAAGAATACGAGCAGTACTTC.

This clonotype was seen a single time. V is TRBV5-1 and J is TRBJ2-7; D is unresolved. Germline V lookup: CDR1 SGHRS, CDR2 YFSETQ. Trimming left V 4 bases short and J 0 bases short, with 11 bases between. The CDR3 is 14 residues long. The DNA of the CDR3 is TGCGCCAGCAGCCCCGAGACGGGCTCCTACGAGCAGTACTTC. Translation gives CASSPETGSYEQYF. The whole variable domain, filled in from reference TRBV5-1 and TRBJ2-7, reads KAGVTQTPRYLIKTRGQQVTLSCSPISGHRSVSWYQQTPGQGLQFLFEYFSETQRNKGNFPGRFSGRQFSNSRSEMNVSTLELGDSALYLCASSPETGSYEQYFGPGTRLTVT.

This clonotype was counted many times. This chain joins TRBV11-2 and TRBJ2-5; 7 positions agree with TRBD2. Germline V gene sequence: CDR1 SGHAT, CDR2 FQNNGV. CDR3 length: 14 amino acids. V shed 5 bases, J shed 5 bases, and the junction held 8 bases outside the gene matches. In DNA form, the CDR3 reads TGTGCCAGCAGCCCGGGAGGCTGGGGGGAGACCCAGTACTTC. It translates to CASSPGGWGETQYF.

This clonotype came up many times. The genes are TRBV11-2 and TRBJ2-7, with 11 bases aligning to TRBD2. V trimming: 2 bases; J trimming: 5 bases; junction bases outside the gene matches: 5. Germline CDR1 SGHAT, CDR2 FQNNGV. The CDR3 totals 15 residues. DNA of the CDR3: TGTGCCAGCAGCTTAAGTGGGACTAGCGGCCACGAGCAGTACTTC. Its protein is CASSLSGTSGHEQYF.

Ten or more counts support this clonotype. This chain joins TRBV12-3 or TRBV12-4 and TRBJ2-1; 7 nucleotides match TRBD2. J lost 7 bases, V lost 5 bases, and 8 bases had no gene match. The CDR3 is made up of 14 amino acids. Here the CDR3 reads CASSLTRTSNEQFF. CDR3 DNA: TGTGCCAGCAGTCTAACCCGGACTAGTAATGAGCAGTTCTTC.

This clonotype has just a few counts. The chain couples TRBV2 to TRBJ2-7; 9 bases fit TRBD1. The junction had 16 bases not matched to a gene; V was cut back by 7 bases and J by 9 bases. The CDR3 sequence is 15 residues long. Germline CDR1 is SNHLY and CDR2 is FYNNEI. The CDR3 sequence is CASNESPGQGRRQYF. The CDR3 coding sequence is TGTGCCAGCAATGAGTCCCCGGGACAGGGTAGACGGCAGTACTTC.